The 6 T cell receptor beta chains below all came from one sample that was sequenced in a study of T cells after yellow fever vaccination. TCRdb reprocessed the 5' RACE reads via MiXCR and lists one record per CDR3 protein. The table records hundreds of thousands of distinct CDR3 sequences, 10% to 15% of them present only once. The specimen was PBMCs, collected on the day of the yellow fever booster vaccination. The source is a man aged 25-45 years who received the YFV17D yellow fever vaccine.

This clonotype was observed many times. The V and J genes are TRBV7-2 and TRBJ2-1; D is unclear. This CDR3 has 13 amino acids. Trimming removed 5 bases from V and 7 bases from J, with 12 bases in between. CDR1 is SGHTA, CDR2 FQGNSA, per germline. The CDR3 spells CASSLPPPNEQFF. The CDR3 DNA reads TGTGCCAGCAGCCTACCCCCCCCAAATGAGCAGTTCTTC.

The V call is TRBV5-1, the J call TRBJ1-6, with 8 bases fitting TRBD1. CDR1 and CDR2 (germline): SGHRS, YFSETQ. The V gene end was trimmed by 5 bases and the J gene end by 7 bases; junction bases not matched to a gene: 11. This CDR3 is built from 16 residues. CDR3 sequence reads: CASSRQPGTGNSPLHF. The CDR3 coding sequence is TGCGCCAGCAGTCGTCAACCCGGGACAGGCAATTCACCCCTCCACTTT.

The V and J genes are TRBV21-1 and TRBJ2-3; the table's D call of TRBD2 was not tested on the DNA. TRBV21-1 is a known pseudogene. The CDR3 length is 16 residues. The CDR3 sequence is CASSNGRELNTDTQYF. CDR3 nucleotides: TGTGCCAGCAGCAATGGTCGGGAGCTTAACACAGATACGCAGTATTTT.

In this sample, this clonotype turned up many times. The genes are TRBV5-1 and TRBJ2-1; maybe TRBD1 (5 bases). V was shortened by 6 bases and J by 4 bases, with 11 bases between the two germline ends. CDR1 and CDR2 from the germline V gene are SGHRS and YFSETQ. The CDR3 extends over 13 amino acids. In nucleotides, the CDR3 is TGCGCCAGCATAGATCGACAGTACAATGAGCAGTTCTTC. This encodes CASIDRQYNEQFF.

CDR3 nucleotide sequence: TGTGCCAGCAGCCAATACAGGGCCGGGGAGCAGTACTTC. This gives the protein CASSQYRAGEQYF. V is TRBV3-1 and J is TRBJ2-7; TRBD1 might be the D (6 bases). The CDR3 is 13 residues long. From germline, CDR1 is LGHDT and CDR2 YNNKEL (reference sequence). V was cut by 2 bases and J by 7 bases, with 12 bases left in between.

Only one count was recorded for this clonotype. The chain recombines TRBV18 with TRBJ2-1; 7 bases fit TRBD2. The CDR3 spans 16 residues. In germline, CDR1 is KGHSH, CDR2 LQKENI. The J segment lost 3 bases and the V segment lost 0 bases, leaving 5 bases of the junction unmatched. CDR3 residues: CASSPPASGLYNEQFF. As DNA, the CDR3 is TGTGCCAGCTCACCACCGGCTAGCGGCCTCTACAATGAGCAGTTCTTC.